Sequencing of this T cell receptor (beta chain) was carried out in a study of cytotoxic CD8 clonotypes in ibrutinib-treated CLL. Study-wide results and limits: A rise in clonality was seen at ibrutinib response, and a fall back toward baseline was seen at progression. Under therapy, public clonotypes either contracted or stayed stable, and they were uncommon.

TCRdb's copy holds only in-frame clones and misses some; the assay was immunoSEQ multiplex PCR. There are approximately 150,000 clones in the sample; 70% to 90% occur only once, and more than 2.5% lies in the top ten. The V and J ends lost 4 bases and 2 bases respectively, with 9 bases between them. Germline V gene lookup returns CDR1 GTSNPN and CDR2 SVGIG (reference sequence). CDR3 length: 12 amino acids. Points on this clone: Its antigen is still unknown.

Specimen: PBMCs, collected at disease progression, from a patient treated with ibrutinib. The chain recombines TRBV30 with TRBJ2-7, with D possibly being TRBD2 (6 bases). The receptor comes from a human donor with chronic lymphocytic leukemia. The CDR3, as DNA: TGTGCCTGGACGTCGGGGGCCTACGAGCAGTACTTC. This codes for CAWTSGAYEQYF.